This TCR beta chain originates from a study of shared clonotypes between healthy human individuals. Whole-study context: A few men and two women, aged 18 to 49, were donors. Study conclusions and caveats: Naive CD4 clonotypes were shared across a handful of donors at roughly 5%.

Profiled with immunoSEQ multiplex PCR; TCRdb holds only in-frame clones, not every one. The sample has almost 700,000 clones; about 91% are singletons. As to this clone: What it binds is unknown.

The naive CD8 subset, CD45RO-negative cells positively selected for CCR7, excluded terminally differentiated effector memory CD45RA+ cells. V was clipped by 1 base and J by 6 bases, with 13 bases between them. The CDR3 contains 15 residues. CDR1 is MNHEY and CDR2 is SMNVEV in the germline V gene (reference sequence). The receptor was isolated from a man aged 25 to 40 in good health. V gene TRBV27 combines with J gene TRBJ2-1, with D perhaps matching TRBD1 (6 bases). The sample taken for sequencing was naive CD8+ T cells sorted from blood. CDR3: CASSLLSGQLNEQFF. The CDR3 DNA is TGTGCCAGCAGTTTATTATCGGGACAACTCAATGAGCAGTTCTTC.